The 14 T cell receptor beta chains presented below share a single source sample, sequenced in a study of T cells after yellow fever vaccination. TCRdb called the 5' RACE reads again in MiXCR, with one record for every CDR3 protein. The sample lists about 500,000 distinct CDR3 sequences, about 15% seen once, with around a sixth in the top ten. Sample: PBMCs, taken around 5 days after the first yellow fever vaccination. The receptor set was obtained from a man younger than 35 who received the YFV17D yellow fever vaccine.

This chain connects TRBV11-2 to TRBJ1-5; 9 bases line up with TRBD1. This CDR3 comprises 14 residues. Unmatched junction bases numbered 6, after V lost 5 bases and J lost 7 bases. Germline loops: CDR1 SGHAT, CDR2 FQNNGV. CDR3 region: CASSKQGARQPQHF. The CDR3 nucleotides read TGTGCCAGCAGCAAACAGGGGGCTCGACAGCCCCAGCATTTT.

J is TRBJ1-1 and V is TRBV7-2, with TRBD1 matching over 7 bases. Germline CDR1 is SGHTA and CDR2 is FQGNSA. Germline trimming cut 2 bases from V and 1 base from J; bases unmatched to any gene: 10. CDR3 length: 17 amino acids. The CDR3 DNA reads TGTGCCAGCAGCTTATCAGTATCGAGGACAGGGAACACTGAAGCTTTCTTT. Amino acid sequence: CASSLSVSRTGNTEAFF.

The CDR3 here is CASSLVLLGKNIQYF. CDR3 DNA sequence: TGTGCCAGCAGTTTGGTACTACTGGGCAAAAACATTCAGTACTTC. The J gene is TRBJ2-4, the V gene TRBV28; D is uncertain. The CDR3 loop spans 15 amino acids. Germline CDR1 MDHEN, CDR2 SYDVKM. V lost 3 bases and J 3 bases, leaving 12 bases between the germline ends.

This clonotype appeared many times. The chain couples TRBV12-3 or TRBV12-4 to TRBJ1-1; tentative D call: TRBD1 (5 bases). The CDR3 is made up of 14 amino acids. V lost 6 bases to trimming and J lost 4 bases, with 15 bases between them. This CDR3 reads CASRDEGRGTEAFF. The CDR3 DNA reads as TGTGCCAGCAGGGACGAAGGGAGGGGCACTGAAGCTTTCTTT.

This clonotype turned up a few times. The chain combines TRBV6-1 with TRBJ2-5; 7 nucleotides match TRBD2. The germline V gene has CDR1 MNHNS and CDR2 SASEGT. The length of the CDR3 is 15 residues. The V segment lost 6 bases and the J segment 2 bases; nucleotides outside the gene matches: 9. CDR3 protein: CASRLSGGGQETQYF. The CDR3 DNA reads TGTGCCAGCAGGCTCTCTGGCGGGGGACAAGAGACCCAGTACTTC.

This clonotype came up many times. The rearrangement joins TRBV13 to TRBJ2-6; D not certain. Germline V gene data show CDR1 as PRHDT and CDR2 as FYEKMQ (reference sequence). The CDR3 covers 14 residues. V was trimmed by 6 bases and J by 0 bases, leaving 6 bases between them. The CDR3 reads CASRGFSGANVLTF. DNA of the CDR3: TGTGCCAGCAGGGGGTTCTCTGGGGCCAACGTCCTGACTTTC.

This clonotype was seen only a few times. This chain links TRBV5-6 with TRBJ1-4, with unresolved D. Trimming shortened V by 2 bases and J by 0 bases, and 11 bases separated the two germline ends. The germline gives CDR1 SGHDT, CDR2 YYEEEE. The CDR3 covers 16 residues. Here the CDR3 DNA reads TGTGCCAGCAGCTTTCTTACAGATTCAACTAATGAAAAACTGTTTTTT. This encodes CASSFLTDSTNEKLFF. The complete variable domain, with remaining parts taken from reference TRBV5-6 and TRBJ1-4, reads DAGVTQSPTHLIKTRGQQVTLRCSPKSGHDTVSWYQQALGQGPQFIFQYYEEEERQRGNFPDRFSGHQFPNYSSELNVNALLLGDSALYLCASSFLTDSTNEKLFFGSGTQLSVL.

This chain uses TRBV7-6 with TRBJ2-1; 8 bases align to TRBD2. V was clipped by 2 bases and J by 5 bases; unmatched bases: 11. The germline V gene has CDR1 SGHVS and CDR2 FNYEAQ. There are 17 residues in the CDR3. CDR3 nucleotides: TGTGCCAGCAGCTTAATGTGGCGGGGGGCCTGGGACAATGAGCAGTTCTTC. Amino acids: CASSLMWRGAWDNEQFF. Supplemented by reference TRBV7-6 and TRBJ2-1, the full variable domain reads GAGVSQSPRYKVTKRGQDVALRCDPISGHVSLYWYRQALGQGPEFLTYFNYEAQQDKSGLPNDRFSAERPEGSISTLTIQRTEQRDSAMYRCASSLMWRGAWDNEQFFGPGTRLTVL.

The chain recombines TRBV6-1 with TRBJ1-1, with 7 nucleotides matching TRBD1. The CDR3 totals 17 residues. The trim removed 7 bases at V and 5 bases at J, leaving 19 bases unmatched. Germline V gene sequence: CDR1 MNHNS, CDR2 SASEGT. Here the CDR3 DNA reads TGTGCCAGCACCACATACTGGTCTGTGCAGGGGGGAACTGAAGCTTTCTTT. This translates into CASTTYWSVQGGTEAFF.

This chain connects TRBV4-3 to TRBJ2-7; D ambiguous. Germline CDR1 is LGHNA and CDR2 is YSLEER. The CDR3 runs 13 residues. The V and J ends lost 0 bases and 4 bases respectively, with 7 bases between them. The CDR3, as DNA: TGCGCCAGCAGCCAAGAATTGGTGTACGAGCAGTACTTC. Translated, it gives CASSQELVYEQYF.

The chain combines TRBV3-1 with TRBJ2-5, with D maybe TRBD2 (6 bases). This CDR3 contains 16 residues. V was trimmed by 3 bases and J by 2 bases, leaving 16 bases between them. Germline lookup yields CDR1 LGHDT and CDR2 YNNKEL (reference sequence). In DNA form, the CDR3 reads TGTGCCAGCAGCCAGAAAGGGGCGGGGAGACAAGAGACCCAGTACTTC. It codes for CASSQKGAGRQETQYF.

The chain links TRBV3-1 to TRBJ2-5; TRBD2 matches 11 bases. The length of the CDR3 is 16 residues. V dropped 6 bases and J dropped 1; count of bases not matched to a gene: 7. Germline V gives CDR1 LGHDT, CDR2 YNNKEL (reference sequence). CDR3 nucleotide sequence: TGTGCCAGCAGGTCGGGACTAGCGGAGTTCCAAGAGACCCAGTACTTC. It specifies CASRSGLAEFQETQYF.

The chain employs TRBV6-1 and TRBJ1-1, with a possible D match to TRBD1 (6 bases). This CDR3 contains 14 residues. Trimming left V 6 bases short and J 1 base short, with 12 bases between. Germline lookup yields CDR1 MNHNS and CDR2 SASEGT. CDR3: CASSPGGQNTEAFF. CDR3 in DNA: TGTGCCAGCAGCCCCGGGGGGCAGAACACTGAAGCTTTCTTT.

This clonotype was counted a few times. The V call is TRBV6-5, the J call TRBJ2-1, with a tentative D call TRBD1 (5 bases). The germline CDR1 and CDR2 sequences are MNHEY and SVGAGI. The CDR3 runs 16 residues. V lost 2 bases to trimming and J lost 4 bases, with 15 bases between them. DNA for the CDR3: TGTGCCAGCAGTTACGGGGTCAGGGATTTTTACAATGAGCAGTTCTTC. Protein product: CASSYGVRDFYNEQFF.